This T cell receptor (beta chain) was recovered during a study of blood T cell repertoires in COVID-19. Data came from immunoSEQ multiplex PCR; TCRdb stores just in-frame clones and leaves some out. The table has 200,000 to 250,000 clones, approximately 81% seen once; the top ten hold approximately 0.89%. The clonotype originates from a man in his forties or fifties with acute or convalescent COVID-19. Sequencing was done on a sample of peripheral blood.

The CDR3 coding sequence is TGTGCCAGCAGTTATCTAGCGGGGATAAGCTACGAGCAGTACTTC. Translating gives CASSYLAGISYEQYF. The chain combines TRBV6-6 with TRBJ2-7; TRBD2 matches at 9 bases. The CDR3 is 15 residues long. The V and J ends lost 3 bases and 3 bases, in that order; junction bases with no gene match: 6. Germline-derived CDR1 and CDR2 are MNHNY and SVGAGI (reference sequence).